One sample yielded the 14 T cell receptor beta chains listed below, sequenced in a study of blood T cells in healthy people across ages. Primers used in a second PCR of about 6 to 11 cycles were a sample-barcoded 5' primer and a J-beta primer mix. TCRdb fed the 5' RACE reads into MiXCR, producing one record per CDR3 protein. This sample has 890,000 or so distinct CDR3 sequences, with around 68% found just once. The source material was blood. These receptors came from a young man in good health.

The chain joins TRBV28 to TRBJ2-5; a weak D match, TRBD1 (5 bases). Germline CDR1 is MDHEN and CDR2 is SYDVKM. CDR3 length: 18 residues. The V and J ends lost 4 bases and 11 bases respectively, with 32 bases between them. DNA for the CDR3: TGTGCCAGCAGTTCCCTGACAGTCCCAAGGGGAACTTACAATGAGCAGTACTTC. It translates to CASSSLTVPRGTYNEQYF. Combining the CDR3 with reference TRBV28 and TRBJ2-5 gives the whole variable domain DVKVTQSSRYLVKRTGEKVFLECVQDMDHENMFWYRQDPGLGLRLIYFSYDVKMKEKGDIPEGYSVSREKKERFSLILESASTNQTSMYLCASSSLTVPRGTYNEQYFGPGTRLLVL.

This clonotype appeared a few times. The chain carries TRBV15 and TRBJ1-6, with unresolved D. CDR1 is LNHNV, CDR2 YYDKDF, per germline (reference sequence). CDR3 length: 15 residues. Trimming left V 4 bases short and J 9 bases short, with 16 bases between. This CDR3 is CATSKSRAGFSPLHF. The CDR3 DNA reads as TGTGCCACCAGCAAAAGCCGAGCCGGGTTTTCACCCCTCCACTTT.

The V and J genes are TRBV4-2 and TRBJ1-1; a weak D match, TRBD1 (5 bases). The CDR3 has 14 amino acids. Germline V gene sequence: CDR1 LGHNA, CDR2 YNFKEQ. The ends were cut back, 1 base at V and 2 bases at J, with 8 bases in the middle. The CDR3 sequence is CASSQVRDNTEAFF. The DNA of the CDR3 is TGTGCCAGCAGCCAAGTAAGGGACAACACTGAAGCTTTCTTT.

This sequence joins TRBV10-3 and TRBJ2-1; tentatively, D is TRBD2 (6 bases). Per germline, CDR1 ENHRY and CDR2 SYGVKD. The CDR3 has 13 amino acids. V shed 4 bases and J shed 9 bases, with 13 bases lying between them. The CDR3 loop reads CAISAPPGVEQFF. Here the CDR3 DNA reads TGTGCCATCAGTGCCCCGCCGGGAGTTGAGCAGTTCTTC.

V gene TRBV29-1 combines with J gene TRBJ2-7; tentatively, D is TRBD1 (6 bases). The DNA end is more similar to TRBJ2-5, so the J call may be wrong. The CDR3 runs 12 residues. From germline, CDR1 is SQVTM and CDR2 ANQGSEA. CDR3 region: CSVGAGVGTQYF. The CDR3 DNA follows: TGCAGCGTTGGGGCAGGGGTGGGGACCCAGTACTTC.

The chain is built from TRBV12-3 or TRBV12-4 and TRBJ2-1, with D perhaps TRBD1 or TRBD2 (5 bases each). With 3 bases removed from V and 13 bases from J, the gap between germline ends came to 13 bases. There are 12 residues in the CDR3. The CDR3 nucleotides are TGTGCCAGCAGTTTTAGCGAGGGGACCCAGTTCTTC. It is translated as CASSFSEGTQFF.

This clonotype came up a few times. V usage is TRBV4-3 and J usage is TRBJ2-3; tentatively, D is TRBD1 (7 bases). V was cut by 3 bases and J by 2 bases, with 15 bases left in between. The CDR3 sequence is 16 residues long. The germline V gene encodes CDR1 LGHNA and CDR2 YSLEER. The CDR3, as DNA: TGCGCCAGCAGCCACCAGGGGGGCTACTACACAGATACGCAGTATTTT. Protein product: CASSHQGGYYTDTQYF.

The chain couples TRBV9 to TRBJ1-2; D gene ambiguous. Trimming took 4 bases from V and 4 from J, leaving 17 bases between them. Germline values: CDR1 SGDLS, CDR2 YYNGEE. The CDR3 has 15 residues. The CDR3 coding sequence is TGTGCCAGCAGCCCCCATCCGGATGCTGTCTATGGCTACACCTTC. Encoded protein: CASSPHPDAVYGYTF. Full variable domain (remainder filled in from reference TRBV9 and TRBJ1-2): DSGVTQTPKHLITATGQRVTLRCSPRSGDLSVYWYQQSLDQGLQFLIQYYNGEERAKGNILERFSAQQFPDLHSELNLSSLELGDSALYFCASSPHPDAVYGYTFGSGTRLTVV.

V is TRBV7-2 and J is TRBJ2-5, with a weak D call TRBD1 (5 bases). The CDR3 runs 13 residues. Germline lookup yields CDR1 SGHTA and CDR2 FQGNSA. Trimming left V 3 bases short and J 4 bases short, with 9 bases between. The CDR3 protein is CASSFWGTETQYF. CDR3 in DNA: TGTGCCAGCAGCTTTTGGGGCACAGAGACCCAGTACTTC.

This chain links TRBV24-1 with TRBJ2-7, with a tentative D call TRBD2 (6 bases). The CDR3 contains 15 residues. Per the germline V gene, CDR1 is KGHDR and CDR2 is SFDVKD. Between the trimmed V and J ends, which lost 3 bases and 3 bases, there was a span of 14 bases. This chain's CDR3 is CATSDTRTNVYEQYF. The DNA of the CDR3 is TGTGCCACCAGTGATACCCGGACTAATGTCTACGAGCAGTACTTC.

The rearrangement joins TRBV28 to TRBJ1-5; D is unresolved. The germline CDR1 and CDR2 sequences are MDHEN and SYDVKM. The V gene lost 6 bases and the J gene lost 4 bases, with 10 bases spanning the gap. The CDR3 is made up of 13 amino acids. CDR3 in amino acids: CASRDAINQPQHF. The CDR3 DNA is TGTGCCAGCAGGGACGCAATTAATCAGCCCCAGCATTTT.

This clonotype has a handful of counts. The chain joins TRBV12-3 or TRBV12-4 to TRBJ2-1, with a tentative D call TRBD2 (6 bases). Deletions cut 7 bases from V and 4 bases from J, with 11 bases between. CDR3 size: 13 residues. The CDR3 DNA is TGTGCCAGCACCCCGGGACTGTACAATGAGCAGTTCTTC. The encoded protein is CASTPGLYNEQFF.

Ten or more counts support this clonotype. V and J are TRBV4-3 and TRBJ2-3; D gene unclear. The germline gives CDR1 LGHNA, CDR2 YSLEER. This CDR3 spans 13 amino acids. Trimming cost V 0 bases and J 6 bases, with 7 bases left between them. The CDR3 reads CASSQDLGDTQYF. For the CDR3, the DNA is TGCGCCAGCAGCCAAGATCTGGGGGATACGCAGTATTTT.

The chain couples TRBV20-1 to TRBJ2-7, with a tentative D call TRBD2 (6 bases). CDR1 and CDR2 (germline): DFQATT, SNEGSKA (reference sequence). V was shortened by 1 base and J by 4 bases, with 8 bases between the two germline ends. This CDR3 is built from 12 residues. The CDR3 DNA reads as TGCAGTGCTAGAGTGAGCGGGTACGAGCAGTACTTC. The encoded protein is CSARVSGYEQYF.